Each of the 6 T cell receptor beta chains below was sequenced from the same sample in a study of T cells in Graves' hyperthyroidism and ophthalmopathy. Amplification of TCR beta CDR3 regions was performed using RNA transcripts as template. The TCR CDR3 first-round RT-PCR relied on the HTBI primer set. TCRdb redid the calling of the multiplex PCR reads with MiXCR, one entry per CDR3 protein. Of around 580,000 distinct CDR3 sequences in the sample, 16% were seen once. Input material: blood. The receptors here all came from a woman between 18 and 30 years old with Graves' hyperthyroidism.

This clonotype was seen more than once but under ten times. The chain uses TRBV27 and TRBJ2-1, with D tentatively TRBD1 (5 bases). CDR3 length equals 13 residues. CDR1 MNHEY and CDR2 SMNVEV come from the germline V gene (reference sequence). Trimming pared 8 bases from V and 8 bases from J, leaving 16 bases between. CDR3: CASVGRAGDEQFF. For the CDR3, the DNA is TGTGCCAGCGTAGGCAGGGCTGGCGATGAGCAGTTCTTC.

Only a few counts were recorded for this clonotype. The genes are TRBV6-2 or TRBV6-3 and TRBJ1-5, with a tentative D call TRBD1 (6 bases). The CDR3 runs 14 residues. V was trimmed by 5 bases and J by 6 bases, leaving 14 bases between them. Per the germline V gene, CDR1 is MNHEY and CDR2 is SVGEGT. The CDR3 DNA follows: TGTGCCAGCAGTCGGGCAGGGGAGGTTCAGCCCCAGCATTTT. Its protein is CASSRAGEVQPQHF.

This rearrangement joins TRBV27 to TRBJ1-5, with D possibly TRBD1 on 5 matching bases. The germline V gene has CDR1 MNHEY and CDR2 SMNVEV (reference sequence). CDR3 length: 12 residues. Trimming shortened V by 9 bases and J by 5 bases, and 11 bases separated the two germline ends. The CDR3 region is CASWGGDQPQHF. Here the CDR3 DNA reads TGTGCCAGTTGGGGGGGGGATCAGCCCCAGCATTTT.

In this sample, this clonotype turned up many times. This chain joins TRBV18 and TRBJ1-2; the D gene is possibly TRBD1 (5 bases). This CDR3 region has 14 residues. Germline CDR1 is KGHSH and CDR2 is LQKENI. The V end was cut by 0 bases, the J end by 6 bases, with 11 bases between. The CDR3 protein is CASSPPAGHHGYTF. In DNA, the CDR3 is TGTGCCAGCTCACCACCGGCAGGGCACCATGGCTACACCTTC.

In DNA form, the CDR3 reads TGTGCCAGCAGCTTAGTAGCCCGGACTAGCGGATCCTACGAGCAGTACTTC. Encoded protein: CASSLVARTSGSYEQYF. The chain has TRBV7-2 and TRBJ2-7; 10 bases are a match to TRBD2. J was trimmed by 1 base and V by 1 base; bases with no gene match: 7. The germline gives CDR1 SGHTA, CDR2 FQGNSA. The CDR3 has 17 amino acids.

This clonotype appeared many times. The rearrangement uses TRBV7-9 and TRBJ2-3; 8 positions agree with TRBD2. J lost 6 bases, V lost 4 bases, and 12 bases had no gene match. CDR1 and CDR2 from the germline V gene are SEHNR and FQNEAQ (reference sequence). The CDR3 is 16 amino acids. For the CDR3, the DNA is TGTGCCAGCAGCTCCCGTGCCGGGAGGGCCACCGATACGCAGTATTTT. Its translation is CASSSRAGRATDTQYF. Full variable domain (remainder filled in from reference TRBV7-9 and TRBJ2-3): DTGVSQNPRHKITKRGQNVTFRCDPISEHNRLYWYRQTLGQGPEFLTYFQNEAQLEKSRLLSDRFSAERPKGSFSTLEIQRTEQGDSAMYLCASSSRAGRATDTQYFGPGTRLTVL.